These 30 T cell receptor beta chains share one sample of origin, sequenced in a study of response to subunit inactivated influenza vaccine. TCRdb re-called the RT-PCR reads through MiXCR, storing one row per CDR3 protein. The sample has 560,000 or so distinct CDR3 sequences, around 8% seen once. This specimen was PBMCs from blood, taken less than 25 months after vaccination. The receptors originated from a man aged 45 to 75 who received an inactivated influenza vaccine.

DNA of the CDR3: TGTGCCATCAGTGAGTCTCTGAGCGCAAACACAGATACGCAGTATTTT. It codes for CAISESLSANTDTQYF. The J gene is TRBJ2-3, the V gene TRBV10-3, with D hard to call. Germline CDR1 and CDR2: ENHRY and SYGVKD. Between the trimmed V and J ends, which lost 0 bases and 2 bases, there was a span of 12 bases. The CDR3 is 16 amino acids.

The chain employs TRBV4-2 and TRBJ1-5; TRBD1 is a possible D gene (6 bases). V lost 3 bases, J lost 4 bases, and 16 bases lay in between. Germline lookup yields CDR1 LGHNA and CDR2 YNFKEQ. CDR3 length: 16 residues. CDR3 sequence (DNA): TGTGCCAGCAGCCAGACCCGACAGGAGACGAATCAGCCCCAGCATTTT. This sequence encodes CASSQTRQETNQPQHF.

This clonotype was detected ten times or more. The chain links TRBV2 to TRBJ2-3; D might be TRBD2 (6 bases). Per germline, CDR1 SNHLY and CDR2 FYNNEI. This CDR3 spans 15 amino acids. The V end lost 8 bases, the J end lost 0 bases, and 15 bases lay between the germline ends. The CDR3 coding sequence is TGTGCCAGCGAAACCGGGAGTTTTAGCACAGATACGCAGTATTTT. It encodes CASETGSFSTDTQYF.

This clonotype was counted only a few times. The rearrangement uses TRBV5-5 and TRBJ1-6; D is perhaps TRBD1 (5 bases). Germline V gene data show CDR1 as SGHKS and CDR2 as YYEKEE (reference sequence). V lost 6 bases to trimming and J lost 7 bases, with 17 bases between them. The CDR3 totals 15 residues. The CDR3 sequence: CASTPGPQDNSPLHF. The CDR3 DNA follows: TGTGCCAGCACACCGGGGCCACAGGACAATTCACCCCTCCACTTT.

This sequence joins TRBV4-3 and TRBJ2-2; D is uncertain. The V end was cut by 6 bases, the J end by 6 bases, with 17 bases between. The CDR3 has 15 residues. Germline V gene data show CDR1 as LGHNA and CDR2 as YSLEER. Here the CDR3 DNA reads TGCGCCAGCAGTCAATGGGCCGGATACGCCGGGGAGCTGTTTTTT. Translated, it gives CASSQWAGYAGELFF.

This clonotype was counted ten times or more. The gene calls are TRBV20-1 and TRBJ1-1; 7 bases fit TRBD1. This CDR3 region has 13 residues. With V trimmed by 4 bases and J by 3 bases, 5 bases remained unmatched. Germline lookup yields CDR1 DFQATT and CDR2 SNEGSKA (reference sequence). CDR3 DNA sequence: TGCAGTGCTAACAGGGGCGGTGACACTGAAGCTTTCTTT. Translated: CSANRGGDTEAFF.

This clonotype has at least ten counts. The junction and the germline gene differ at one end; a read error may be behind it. CDR3 in amino acids: CASSLGLNSPLHF. CDR3 coding DNA: TGCGCCAGCAGCCTCGGACTCAATTCACCCCTCCACTTT. The chain is built from TRBV12-3 or TRBV12-4 and TRBJ1-6, with unresolved D. The CDR3 totals 13 residues.

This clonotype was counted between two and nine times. In DNA, the CDR3 is TGTGCCAGCAGCAAGACTAGCGGGTACAATGAGCAGTTCTTC. Protein product: CASSKTSGYNEQFF. This chain links TRBV5-5 with TRBJ2-1; 10 nucleotides match TRBD2. CDR3 length: 14 amino acids. V shed 4 bases, J shed 4 bases, and the junction held 2 bases outside the gene matches. Per germline, CDR1 SGHKS and CDR2 YYEKEE (reference sequence).

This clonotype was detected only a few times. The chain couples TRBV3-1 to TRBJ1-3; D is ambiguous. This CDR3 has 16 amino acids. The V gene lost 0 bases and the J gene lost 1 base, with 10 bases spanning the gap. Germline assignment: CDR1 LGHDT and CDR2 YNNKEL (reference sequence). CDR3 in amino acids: CASSQDFRDSGNTIYF. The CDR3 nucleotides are TGTGCCAGCAGCCAAGACTTCCGAGATTCTGGAAACACCATATATTTT.

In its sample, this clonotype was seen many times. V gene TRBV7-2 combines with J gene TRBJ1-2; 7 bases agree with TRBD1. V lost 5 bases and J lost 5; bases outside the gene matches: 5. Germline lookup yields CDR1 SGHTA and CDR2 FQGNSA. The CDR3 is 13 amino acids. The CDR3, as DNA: TGTGCCAGCAGCCTTGACAGGGTTTATGGCTACACCTTC. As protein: CASSLDRVYGYTF.

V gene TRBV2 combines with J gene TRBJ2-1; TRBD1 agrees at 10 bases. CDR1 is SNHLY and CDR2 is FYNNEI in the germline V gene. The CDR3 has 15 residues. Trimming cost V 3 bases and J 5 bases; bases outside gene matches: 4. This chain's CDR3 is CASSETGGLNNEQFF. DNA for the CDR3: TGTGCCAGCAGTGAGACAGGGGGCTTGAACAATGAGCAGTTCTTC.

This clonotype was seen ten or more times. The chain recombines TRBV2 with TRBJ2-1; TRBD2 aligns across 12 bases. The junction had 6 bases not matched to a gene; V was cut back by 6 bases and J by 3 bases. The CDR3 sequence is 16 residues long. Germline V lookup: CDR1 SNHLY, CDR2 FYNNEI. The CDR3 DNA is TGTGCCAGCAGCGTAGGGACTAGCGGGTACTACAATGAGCAGTTCTTC. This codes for CASSVGTSGYYNEQFF.

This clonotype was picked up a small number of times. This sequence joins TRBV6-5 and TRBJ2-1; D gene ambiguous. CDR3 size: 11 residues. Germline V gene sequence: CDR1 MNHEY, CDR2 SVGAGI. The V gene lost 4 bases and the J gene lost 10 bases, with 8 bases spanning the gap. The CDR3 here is CASSSQEEQFF. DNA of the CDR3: TGTGCCAGCAGTTCCCAGGAGGAGCAGTTCTTC.

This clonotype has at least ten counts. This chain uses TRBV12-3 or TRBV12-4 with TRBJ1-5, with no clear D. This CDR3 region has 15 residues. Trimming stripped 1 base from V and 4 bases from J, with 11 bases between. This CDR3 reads CASSLGQLGNQPQHF. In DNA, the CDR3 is TGTGCCAGCAGTTTAGGGCAGCTAGGAAATCAGCCCCAGCATTTT.

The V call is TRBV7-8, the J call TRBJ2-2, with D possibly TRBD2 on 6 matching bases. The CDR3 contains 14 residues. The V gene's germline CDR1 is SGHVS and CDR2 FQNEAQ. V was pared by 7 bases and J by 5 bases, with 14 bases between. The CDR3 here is CASKGLQVTGELFF. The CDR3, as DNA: TGTGCCAGCAAGGGACTTCAGGTGACCGGGGAGCTGTTTTTT.

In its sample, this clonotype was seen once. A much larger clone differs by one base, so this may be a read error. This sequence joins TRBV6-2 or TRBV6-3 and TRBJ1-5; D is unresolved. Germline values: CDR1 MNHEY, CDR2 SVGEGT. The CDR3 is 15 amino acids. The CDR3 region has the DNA TGTGCCTGCAGTTCCGCAATCAATAGCAATCAGCCCCAGCATTTT. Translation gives CACSSAINSNQPQHF.

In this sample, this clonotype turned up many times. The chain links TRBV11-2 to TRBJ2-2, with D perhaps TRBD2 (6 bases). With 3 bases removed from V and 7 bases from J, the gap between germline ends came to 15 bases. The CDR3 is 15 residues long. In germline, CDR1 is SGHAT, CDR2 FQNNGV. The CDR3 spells CASSLGDGGIGELFF. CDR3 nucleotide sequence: TGTGCCAGCAGCTTGGGGGACGGGGGAATCGGGGAGCTGTTTTTT.

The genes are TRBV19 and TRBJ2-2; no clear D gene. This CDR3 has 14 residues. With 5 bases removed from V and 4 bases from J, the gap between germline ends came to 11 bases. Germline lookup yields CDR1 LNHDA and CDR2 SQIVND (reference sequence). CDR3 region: CASSLRSFTGELFF. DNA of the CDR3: TGTGCCAGTAGTTTAAGGTCGTTCACCGGGGAGCTGTTTTTT.

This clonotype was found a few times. This CDR3 reads CASSSYPGTGNNEQFF. DNA for the CDR3: TGTGCCAGCAGCTCCTACCCCGGGACAGGGAACAATGAGCAGTTCTTC. The chain joins TRBV13 to TRBJ2-1; 9 bases are shared with TRBD1. Germline assignment: CDR1 PRHDT and CDR2 FYEKMQ (reference sequence). This CDR3 has 16 residues. The J segment lost 5 bases and the V segment lost 4 bases, leaving 9 bases of the junction unmatched.

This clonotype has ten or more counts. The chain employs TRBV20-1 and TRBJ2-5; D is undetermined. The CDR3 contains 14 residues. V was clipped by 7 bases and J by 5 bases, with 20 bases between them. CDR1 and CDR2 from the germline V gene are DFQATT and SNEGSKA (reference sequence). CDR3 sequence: CSVRGEARLETQYF. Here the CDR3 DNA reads TGCAGTGTTCGCGGAGAGGCCAGGCTGGAGACCCAGTACTTC.

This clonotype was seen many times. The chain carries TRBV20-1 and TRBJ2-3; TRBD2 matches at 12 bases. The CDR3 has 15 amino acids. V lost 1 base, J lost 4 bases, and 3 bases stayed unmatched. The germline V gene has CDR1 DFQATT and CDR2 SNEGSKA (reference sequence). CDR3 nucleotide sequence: TGCAGTGCTAGAGCTCTAGCGGGAGGGGCAGATACGCAGTATTTT. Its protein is CSARALAGGADTQYF.

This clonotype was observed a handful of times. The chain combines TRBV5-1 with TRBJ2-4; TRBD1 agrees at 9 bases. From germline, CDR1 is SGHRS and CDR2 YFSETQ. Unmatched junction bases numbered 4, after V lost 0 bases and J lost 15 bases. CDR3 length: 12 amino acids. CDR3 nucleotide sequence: TGCGCCAGCAGCTTGGAGGGACAGGGACGGTACTTC. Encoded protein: CASSLEGQGRYF.

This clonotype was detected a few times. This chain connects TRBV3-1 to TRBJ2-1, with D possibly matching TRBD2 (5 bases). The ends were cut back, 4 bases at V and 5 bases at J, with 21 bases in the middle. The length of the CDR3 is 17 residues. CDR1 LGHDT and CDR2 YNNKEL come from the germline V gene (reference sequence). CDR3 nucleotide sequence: TGTGCCAGCAGCCCACCGGGCCACTTAGGACTTAACAATGAGCAGTTCTTC. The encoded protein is CASSPPGHLGLNNEQFF.

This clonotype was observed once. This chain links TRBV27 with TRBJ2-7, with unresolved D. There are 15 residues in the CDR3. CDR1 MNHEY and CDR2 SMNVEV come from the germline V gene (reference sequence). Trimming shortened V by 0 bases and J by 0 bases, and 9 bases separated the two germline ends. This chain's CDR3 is CASSLSWPYSYEQYF. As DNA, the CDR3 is TGTGCCAGCAGTTTATCTTGGCCCTACTCCTACGAGCAGTACTTC.

In nucleotides, the CDR3 is TGCAGTGCTCCAAAGGGGGCCGTAGAGACCCAGTACTTC. It yields the protein CSAPKGAVETQYF. The genes are TRBV20-1 and TRBJ2-5; 7 bases are shared with TRBD1. The V segment lost 5 bases and the J segment 4 bases; nucleotides outside the gene matches: 7. This CDR3 has 13 amino acids. Germline V CDR1 and CDR2: DFQATT, SNEGSKA (reference sequence).

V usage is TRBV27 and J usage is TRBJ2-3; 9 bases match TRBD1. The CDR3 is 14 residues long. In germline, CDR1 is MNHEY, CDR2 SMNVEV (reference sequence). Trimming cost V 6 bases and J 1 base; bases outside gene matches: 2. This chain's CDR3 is CASRRQGGTDTQYF. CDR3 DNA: TGTGCCAGCAGGCGACAGGGGGGCACAGATACGCAGTATTTT.

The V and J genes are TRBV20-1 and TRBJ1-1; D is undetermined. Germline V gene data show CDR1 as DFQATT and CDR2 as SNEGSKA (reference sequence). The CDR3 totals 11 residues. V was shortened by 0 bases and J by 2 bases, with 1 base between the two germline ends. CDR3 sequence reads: CSARDNTEAFF. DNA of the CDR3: TGCAGTGCTAGAGATAACACTGAAGCTTTCTTT.

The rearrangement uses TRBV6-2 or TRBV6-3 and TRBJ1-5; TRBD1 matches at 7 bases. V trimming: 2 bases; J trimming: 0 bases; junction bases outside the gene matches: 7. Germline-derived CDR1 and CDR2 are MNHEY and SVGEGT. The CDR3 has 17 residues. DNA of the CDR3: TGTGCCAGCAGTTACCGGGACAGACTTTATAGCAATCAGCCCCAGCATTTT. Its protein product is CASSYRDRLYSNQPQHF.

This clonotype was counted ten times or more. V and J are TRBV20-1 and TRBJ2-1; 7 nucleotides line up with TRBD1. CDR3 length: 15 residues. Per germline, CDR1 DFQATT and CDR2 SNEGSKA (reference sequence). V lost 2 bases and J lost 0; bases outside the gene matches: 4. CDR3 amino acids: CSARSRDSSYNEQFF. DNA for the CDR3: TGCAGTGCTAGATCCCGGGACAGCTCCTACAATGAGCAGTTCTTC.

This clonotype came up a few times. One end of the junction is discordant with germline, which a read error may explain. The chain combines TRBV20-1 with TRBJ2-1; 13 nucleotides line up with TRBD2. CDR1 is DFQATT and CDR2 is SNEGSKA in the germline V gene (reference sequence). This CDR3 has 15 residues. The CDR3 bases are TGCTGTGCTAGACCGGGACTAGCGGGGTACAATGAGCAGTTCTTC. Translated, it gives CCARPGLAGYNEQFF.